This T cell receptor beta chain was sequenced in a study of blood T cell repertoires in COVID-19. The wider study: In each case, the material was cDNA or gDNA derived from T cells, B-cell-depleted T cells, or PBMCs.

Assay: immunoSEQ multiplex PCR; the TCRdb copy retains only in-frame clones and omits some. The table has 150,000 to 200,000 clones, around 87% seen once. Germline V gives CDR1 DFQATT, CDR2 SNEGSKA (reference sequence). V lost 1 base and J lost 8, with 5 bases in between. This CDR3 is 11 amino acids long. V and J are TRBV20-1 and TRBJ1-4; D remains unclear. The clonotype was recovered from a young man with active or convalescent COVID-19. The sample consisted of peripheral blood. The CDR3 loop is CSARVAEKLFF. CDR3 DNA sequence: TGCAGTGCTAGAGTAGCGGAAAAACTGTTTTTT.